These 23 T cell receptor beta chains originate from one sample sequenced in a study of T cell responses to AZD1222 COVID-19 vaccine. Sequencing used immunoSEQ multiplex PCR; TCRdb keeps in-frame clones, though not all of them. The sample yields some 150,000 clones, approximately 90% seen once. Sequencing used peripheral blood, obtained 28 days after the second AZD1222 dose. The receptors stem from an adult who received the AZD1222 COVID-19 vaccine.

This clone was recorded once. The V gene is TRBV5-8, the J gene TRBJ1-3; 9 positions match TRBD1. Germline V gene lookup returns CDR1 SGHTS and CDR2 YDEGEE. V shed 6 bases, J shed 6 bases, and the junction held 7 bases outside the gene matches. This CDR3 contains 14 residues. This CDR3 is CASTPRTGANTIYF. For the CDR3, the DNA is TGTGCCAGCACGCCCCGGACAGGGGCAAACACCATATATTTT.

J is TRBJ1-5 and V is TRBV19; TRBD1 matches 10 bases. Germline CDR1 LNHDA, CDR2 SQIVND (reference sequence). V dropped 4 bases and J dropped 3; count of bases not matched to a gene: 6. The CDR3 is made up of 16 amino acids. The CDR3: CASSTRTGGYNQPQHF. The CDR3 DNA reads as TGTGCCAGTAGTACCCGGACAGGGGGATACAATCAGCCCCAGCATTTT. Supplemented by reference TRBV19 and TRBJ1-5, the full variable domain reads DGGITQSPKYLFRKEGQNVTLSCEQNLNHDAMYWYRQDPGQGLRLIYYSQIVNDFQKGDIAEGYSVSREKKESFPLTVTSAQKNPTAFYLCASSTRTGGYNQPQHFGDGTRLSIL.

V usage is TRBV12-5 and J usage is TRBJ1-2; D remains ambiguous. This CDR3 has 13 residues. CDR1 is LGHNT, CDR2 FRNRAP, per germline. Trimming pared 1 base from V and 1 base from J, leaving 4 bases between. CDR3 DNA sequence: TGTGCTAGTGGTTTGGGTCTTAACTATGGCTACACCTTC. Translating gives CASGLGLNYGYTF.

The chain uses TRBV5-1 and TRBJ2-5, with no clear D. V lost 0 bases to trimming and J lost 5 bases, with 5 bases between them. Germline lookup yields CDR1 SGHRS and CDR2 YFSETQ. The CDR3 is 12 amino acids. In DNA, the CDR3 is TGCGCCAGCAGCTTGGATGGGGAGACCCAGTACTTC. This sequence encodes CASSLDGETQYF.

Only one count was recorded for this clone. CDR3 DNA: TGTGCCAGCAGCTTAAGGGGACAAGCGGGGAGCTCCTACAATGAGCAGTTCTTC. As protein: CASSLRGQAGSSYNEQFF. The J gene is TRBJ2-1, the V gene TRBV7-8; tentatively, D is TRBD2 (7 bases). The germline gives CDR1 SGHVS, CDR2 FQNEAQ. Trimming took off 2 bases at V and 0 bases at J, with 17 bases between the two ends. This CDR3 spans 18 amino acids.

This chain joins TRBV5-5 and TRBJ2-2; 7 bases map to TRBD1. Germline CDR1 reads SGHKS; CDR2 reads YYEKEE (reference sequence). The CDR3 loop spans 15 amino acids. Losses at the gene ends were 4 bases for V and 7 bases for J; bases not matched to a gene: 10. The CDR3 bases are TGTGCCAGCAGCCCGCTGACAGGGAAAGTCGGGGAGCTGTTTTTT. Translating gives CASSPLTGKVGELFF.

This chain uses TRBV5-1 with TRBJ1-6; D is undetermined. Per germline, CDR1 SGHRS and CDR2 YFSETQ. Trimming pared 0 bases from V and 8 bases from J, leaving 9 bases between. The length of the CDR3 is 14 residues. CDR3 bases: TGCGCCAGCAGCTTGGACTTTAGGGATTCACCCCTCCACTTT. The encoded protein is CASSLDFRDSPLHF.

The chain is built from TRBV10-3 and TRBJ2-3; D may be TRBD2 (5 bases). The ends were cut back, 7 bases at V and 1 base at J, with 6 bases in the middle. This CDR3 spans 12 amino acids. In germline, CDR1 is ENHRY, CDR2 SYGVKD. The DNA for the CDR3 is TGTGCCATCACCGGGGGCACAGATACGCAGTATTTT. Protein product: CAITGGTDTQYF.

Points on this clone: Distinct nucleotide sequences in the sample also encode this CDR3. The chain employs TRBV18 and TRBJ2-3; D ambiguous. Germline values: CDR1 KGHSH, CDR2 LQKENI. This CDR3 comprises 13 residues. The V end lost 3 bases, the J end lost 0 bases, and 4 bases lay between the germline ends. The DNA of the CDR3 is TGTGCCAGCTCACCGCCCAGCACAGATACGCAGTATTTT. Translation gives CASSPPSTDTQYF.

The V gene is TRBV7-8, the J gene TRBJ2-1; 16 nucleotides align to TRBD2. The V gene end was trimmed by 3 bases and the J gene end by 5 bases; junction bases not matched to a gene: 7. This CDR3 is 18 amino acids long. Germline V gene data show CDR1 as SGHVS and CDR2 as FQNEAQ. The CDR3 coding sequence is TGTGCCAGCAGCTTGGGACTAGCGGGAGGGACTGGGGACAATGAGCAGTTCTTC. This gives the protein CASSLGLAGGTGDNEQFF.

The chain combines TRBV18 with TRBJ1-4; D not certain. Per the germline V gene, CDR1 is KGHSH and CDR2 is LQKENI. V lost 3 bases and J 0 bases, leaving 5 bases between the germline ends. CDR3 length: 14 amino acids. In nucleotides, the CDR3 is TGTGCCAGCTCACCGACAACAACTAATGAAAAACTGTTTTTT. It yields the protein CASSPTTTNEKLFF.

This sequence joins TRBV5-1 and TRBJ2-1; the D is unclear. V gave up 0 bases and J gave up 3 bases, with 7 bases separating them. In germline, CDR1 is SGHRS, CDR2 YFSETQ. The CDR3 covers 14 residues. The CDR3 loop reads CASSLEGIYNEQFF. In nucleotides, the CDR3 is TGCGCCAGCAGCTTGGAAGGGATCTACAATGAGCAGTTCTTC.

V and J are TRBV3-1 (or the pseudogene TRBV3-2) and TRBJ2-7; 9 bases match TRBD2. This CDR3 is 14 amino acids long. V dropped 4 bases and J dropped 12; count of bases not matched to a gene: 13. Germline CDR1 and CDR2: LGHDT and YNNKEL (reference sequence). DNA of the CDR3: TGTGCCAGCAGCCTAGCGGGGGTAGGATCCCTTGCGTACTTC. This encodes CASSLAGVGSLAYF.

This rearrangement joins TRBV4-1 to TRBJ1-2; no reliable D call. Germline lookup yields CDR1 MGHRA and CDR2 YSYEKL. The V end was cut by 0 bases, the J end by 7 bases, with 12 bases between. The CDR3 spans 14 residues. The CDR3 region is CASSQDQKVRGYTF. The CDR3 DNA reads as TGCGCCAGCAGCCAAGATCAAAAGGTTCGTGGCTACACCTTC.

The rearrangement links TRBV6-6 to TRBJ2-1; 7 bases are a match to TRBD1. The trim removed 6 bases at V and 8 bases at J, leaving 10 bases unmatched. CDR1 and CDR2 (germline): MNHNY, SVGAGI (reference sequence). The CDR3 length is 14 residues. Here the CDR3 DNA reads TGTGCCAGCAGAACGACAGGGAGTCACGATGAGCAGTTCTTC. Translation: CASRTTGSHDEQFF.

This sequence joins TRBV2 and TRBJ1-6; D is uncertain. The CDR3 is 13 amino acids. CDR1 and CDR2 from the germline V gene are SNHLY and FYNNEI. V shed 6 bases and J shed 7 bases, with 10 bases lying between them. CDR3 sequence: CASRPNQNSPLHF. The CDR3 DNA sequence: TGTGCCAGCAGGCCCAATCAAAATTCACCCCTCCACTTT. The complete variable domain, with remaining parts taken from reference TRBV2 and TRBJ1-6, reads EPEVTQTPSHQVTQMGQEVILRCVPISNHLYFYWYRQILGQKVEFLVSFYNNEISEKSEIFDDQFSVERPDGSNFTLKIRSTKLEDSAMYFCASRPNQNSPLHFGNGTRLTVT.

V usage is TRBV5-1 and J usage is TRBJ1-1, with D unclear. V was shortened by 6 bases and J by 5 bases, with 17 bases between the two germline ends. Looked up from germline, CDR1 is SGHRS and CDR2 is YFSETQ. The CDR3 is 14 amino acids. Here the CDR3 DNA reads TGCGCCAGCAACCCGGTGCGGCTGGGGACTGAAGCTTTCTTT. It encodes CASNPVRLGTEAFF.

This chain connects TRBV5-6 to TRBJ2-3; 10 positions agree with TRBD1. The junction had 3 bases not matched to a gene; V was cut back by 4 bases and J by 4 bases. Per germline, CDR1 SGHDT and CDR2 YYEEEE. The CDR3 is 14 residues long. The CDR3 coding sequence is TGTGCCAGCAGCCGACAGGGGGCGGCAGATACGCAGTATTTT. Translation gives CASSRQGAADTQYF.

This chain links TRBV12-3 or TRBV12-4 with TRBJ2-1; D is ambiguous. Trimming took 6 bases from V and 4 from J, leaving 4 bases between them. The CDR3 is 11 amino acids. In nucleotides, the CDR3 is TGTGCCAGCAGCTCGTACAATGAGCAGTTCTTC. Protein sequence: CASSSYNEQFF.

The chain uses TRBV10-2 and TRBJ2-7, with unresolved D. The CDR3 runs to 12 residues. Germline values: CDR1 WSHSY, CDR2 SAAADI. Trimming took 10 bases from V and 2 from J, leaving 12 bases between them. In DNA, the CDR3 is TGCGCCACCCTAGAAGGGCCCTACGAGCAGTACTTC. As protein: CATLEGPYEQYF.

The chain couples TRBV2 to TRBJ1-5, with no clear D. The germline CDR1 and CDR2 sequences are SNHLY and FYNNEI. The CDR3 length is 13 residues. Trimming removed 3 bases at V and 8 bases at J, with 11 bases between. CDR3 DNA sequence: TGTGCCAGCAGTGATTCGGGGAGAGAGCCCCAGCATTTT. It specifies CASSDSGREPQHF.

The chain is built from TRBV12-3 or TRBV12-4 and TRBJ2-3; unclear D gene. The CDR3 contains 13 residues. The V end was cut by 6 bases, the J end by 4 bases, with 11 bases between. CDR3 in DNA: TGTGCCAGCAGCCGCCCATTTCCAGATACGCAGTATTTT. This sequence encodes CASSRPFPDTQYF.

The chain is built from TRBV14 and TRBJ1-4; D is uncertain. Trimming removed 1 base from V and 12 bases from J, with 12 bases in between. CDR1 SGHDN and CDR2 FVKESK come from the germline V gene. The CDR3 is 13 amino acids. CDR3 coding DNA: TGTGCCAGCAGCCAAGCGTTCAATGGGGAACTGTTTTTT. Translated: CASSQAFNGELFF.